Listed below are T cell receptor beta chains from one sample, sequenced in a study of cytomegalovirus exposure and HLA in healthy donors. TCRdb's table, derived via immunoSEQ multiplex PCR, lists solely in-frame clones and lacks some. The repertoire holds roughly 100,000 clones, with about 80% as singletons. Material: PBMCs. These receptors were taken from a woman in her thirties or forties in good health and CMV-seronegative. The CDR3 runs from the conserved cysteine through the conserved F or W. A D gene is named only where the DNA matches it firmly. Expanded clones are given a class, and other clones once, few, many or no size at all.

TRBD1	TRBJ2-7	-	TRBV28	CASSFWTGGEGYEQYF	TGTGCCAGCAGTTTCTGGACAGGCGGTGAGGGGTACGAGCAGTACTTC
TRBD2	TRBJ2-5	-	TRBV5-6	CASSLASGYQETQYF	TGTGCCAGCAGCTTAGCTAGCGGGTACCAAGAGACCCAGTACTTC
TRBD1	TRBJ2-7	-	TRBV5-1	CASSRSGTGGYEQYF	TGCGCCAGCAGCCGATCCGGGACAGGGGGCTACGAGCAGTACTTC
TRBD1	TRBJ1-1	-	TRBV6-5	CASRTTGKAFF	TGTGCCAGCAGGACGACAGGGAAAGCTTTCTTT
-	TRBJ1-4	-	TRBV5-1	CASSLVRGTNEKLFF	TGCGCCAGCAGCTTGGTTCGCGGGACTAATGAAAAACTGTTTTTT
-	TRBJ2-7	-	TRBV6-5	CASFRKNTSEQYF	TGTGCCAGCTTCAGAAAAAACACTAGTGAGCAGTACTTC
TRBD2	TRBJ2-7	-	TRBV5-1	CASSALAGALGEQYF	TGCGCCAGCAGCGCCCTAGCGGGAGCTCTAGGGGAGCAGTACTTC
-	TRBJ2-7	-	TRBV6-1	CASSRERRSSYEQYF	TGTGCCAGCAGCCGGGAGCGGAGGAGCTCCTACGAGCAGTACTTC
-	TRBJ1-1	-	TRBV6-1	CASSAPLDLRVNTEAFF	TGTGCCAGCAGTGCCCCACTCGATCTCAGGGTCAACACTGAAGCTTTCTTT
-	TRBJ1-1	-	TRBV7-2	CASSFKGGREAFF	TGTGCCAGCAGCTTCAAAGGGGGTAGGGAAGCTTTCTTT
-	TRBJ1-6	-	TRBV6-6	CASSPPPDNHSPLHF	TGTGCCAGCAGTCCCCCCCCGGACAACCATTCACCCCTCCACTTT
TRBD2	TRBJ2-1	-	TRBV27	CASGPSGGRSYNEQFF	TGTGCCAGCGGCCCCTCGGGGGGACGCTCCTACAATGAGCAGTTCTTC
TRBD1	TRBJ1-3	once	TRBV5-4	CASSSDRGGGNTIYF	TGTGCCAGCAGCTCGGACAGGGGTGGCGGAAACACCATATATTTT
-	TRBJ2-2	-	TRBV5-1	CASSFSGNTGELFF	TGCGCCAGCAGCTTCTCGGGTAACACCGGGGAGCTGTTTTTT
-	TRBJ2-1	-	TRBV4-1	CASSQGSTGRSYNEQFF	TGCGCCAGCAGCCAAGGCTCGACAGGCCGCTCCTACAATGAGCAGTTCTTC
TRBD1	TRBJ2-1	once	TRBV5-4	CASSVDRFNEQFF	TGTGCCAGCAGCGTGGACAGGTTCAATGAGCAGTTCTTC
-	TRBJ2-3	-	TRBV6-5	CASSTYGRSTDTQYF	TGTGCCAGCAGTACATACGGGAGAAGCACAGATACGCAGTATTTT
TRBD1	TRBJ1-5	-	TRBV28	CASSLAQGGGQPQHF	TGTGCCAGCAGTTTAGCCCAGGGGGGAGGACAGCCCCAGCATTTT
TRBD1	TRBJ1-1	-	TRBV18	CASSQGARTTEAFF	TGTGCCAGCTCACAGGGGGCGCGAACCACTGAAGCTTTCTTT
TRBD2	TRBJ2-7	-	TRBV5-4	CASSLGGLADYEQYF	TGTGCCAGCAGCCTGGGGGGACTAGCGGATTACGAGCAGTACTTC
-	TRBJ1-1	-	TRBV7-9	CASTPESLSTEAFF	TGTGCCAGCACCCCGGAGTCCCTGAGCACTGAAGCTTTCTTT
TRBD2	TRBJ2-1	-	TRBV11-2	CASSPWGLAGDEQFF	TGTGCCAGCAGCCCATGGGGACTAGCGGGAGATGAGCAGTTCTTC